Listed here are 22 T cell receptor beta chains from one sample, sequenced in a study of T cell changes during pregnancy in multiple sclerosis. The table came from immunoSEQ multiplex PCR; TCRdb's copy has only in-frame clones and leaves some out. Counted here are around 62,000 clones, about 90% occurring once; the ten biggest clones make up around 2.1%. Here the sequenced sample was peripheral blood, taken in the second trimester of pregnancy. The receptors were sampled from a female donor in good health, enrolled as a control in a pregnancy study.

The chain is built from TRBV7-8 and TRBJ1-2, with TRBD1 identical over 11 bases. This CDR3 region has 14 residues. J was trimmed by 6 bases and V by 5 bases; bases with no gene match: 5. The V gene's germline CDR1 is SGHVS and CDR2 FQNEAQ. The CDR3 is CASSTSGQGDGYTF. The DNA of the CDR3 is TGTGCCAGCAGCACATCGGGACAGGGGGATGGCTACACCTTC.

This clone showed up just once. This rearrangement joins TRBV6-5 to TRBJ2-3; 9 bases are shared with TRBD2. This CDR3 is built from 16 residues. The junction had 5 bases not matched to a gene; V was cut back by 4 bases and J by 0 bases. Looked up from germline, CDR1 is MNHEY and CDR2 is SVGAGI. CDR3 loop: CASSWASGISTDTQYF. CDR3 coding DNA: TGTGCCAGCAGTTGGGCTAGCGGGATTAGCACAGATACGCAGTATTTT.

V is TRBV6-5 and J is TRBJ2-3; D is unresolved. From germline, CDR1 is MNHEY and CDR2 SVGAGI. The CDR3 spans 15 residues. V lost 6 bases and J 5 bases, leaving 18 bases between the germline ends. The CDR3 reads CASRLLSTPEDTQYF. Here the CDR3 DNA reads TGTGCCAGCAGATTACTCTCCACCCCTGAAGATACGCAGTATTTT.

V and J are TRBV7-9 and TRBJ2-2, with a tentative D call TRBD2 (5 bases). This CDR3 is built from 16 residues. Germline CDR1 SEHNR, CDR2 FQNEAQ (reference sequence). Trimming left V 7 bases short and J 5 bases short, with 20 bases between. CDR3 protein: CASTTPRFRGTGELFF. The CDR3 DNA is TGTGCCAGCACGACCCCTCGTTTTCGAGGGACCGGGGAGCTGTTTTTT.

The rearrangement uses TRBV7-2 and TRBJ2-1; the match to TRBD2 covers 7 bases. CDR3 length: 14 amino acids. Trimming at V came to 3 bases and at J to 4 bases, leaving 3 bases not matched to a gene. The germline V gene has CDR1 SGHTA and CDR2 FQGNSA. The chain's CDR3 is CASSFASGYNEQFF. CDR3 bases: TGTGCCAGCAGCTTCGCTAGCGGATACAATGAGCAGTTCTTC.

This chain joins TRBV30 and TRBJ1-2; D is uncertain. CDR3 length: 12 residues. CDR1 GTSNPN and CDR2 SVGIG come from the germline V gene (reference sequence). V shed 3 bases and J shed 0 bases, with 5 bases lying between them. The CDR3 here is CAWRSTNYGYTF. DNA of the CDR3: TGTGCCTGGAGAAGCACTAACTATGGCTACACCTTC.

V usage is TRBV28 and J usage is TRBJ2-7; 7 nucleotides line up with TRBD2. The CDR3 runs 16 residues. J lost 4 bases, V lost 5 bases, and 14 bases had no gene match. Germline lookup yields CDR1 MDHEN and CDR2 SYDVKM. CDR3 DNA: TGTGCCAGCAGTCCTGCTTGGGCGGGAGTTAGGTACGAGCAGTACTTC. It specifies CASSPAWAGVRYEQYF.

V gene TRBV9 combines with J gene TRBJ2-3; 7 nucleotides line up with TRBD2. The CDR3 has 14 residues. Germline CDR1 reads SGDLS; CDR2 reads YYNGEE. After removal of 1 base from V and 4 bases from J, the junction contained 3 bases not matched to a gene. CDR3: CASSVTSAADTQYF. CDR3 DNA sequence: TGTGCCAGCAGCGTAACTAGCGCGGCAGATACGCAGTATTTT. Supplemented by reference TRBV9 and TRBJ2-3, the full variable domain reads DSGVTQTPKHLITATGQRVTLRCSPRSGDLSVYWYQQSLDQGLQFLIQYYNGEERAKGNILERFSAQQFPDLHSELNLSSLELGDSALYFCASSVTSAADTQYFGPGTRLTVL.

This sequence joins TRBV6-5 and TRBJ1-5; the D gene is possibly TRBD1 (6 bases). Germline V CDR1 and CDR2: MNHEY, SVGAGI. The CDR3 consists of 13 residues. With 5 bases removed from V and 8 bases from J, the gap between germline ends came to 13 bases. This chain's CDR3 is CASSDRSGKPQHF. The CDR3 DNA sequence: TGTGCCAGCAGTGACAGGTCGGGAAAGCCCCAGCATTTT.

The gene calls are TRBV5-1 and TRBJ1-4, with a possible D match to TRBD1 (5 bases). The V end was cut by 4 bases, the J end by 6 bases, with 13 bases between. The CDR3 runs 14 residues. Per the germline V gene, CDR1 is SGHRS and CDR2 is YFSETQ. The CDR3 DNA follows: TGCGCCAGCAGCGCCGACAGAACGTATGAAAAACTGTTTTTT. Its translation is CASSADRTYEKLFF.

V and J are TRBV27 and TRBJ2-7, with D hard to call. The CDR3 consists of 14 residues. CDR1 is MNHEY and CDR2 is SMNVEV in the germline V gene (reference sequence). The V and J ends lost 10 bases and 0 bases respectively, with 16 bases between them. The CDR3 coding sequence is TGTGCCATCTTCTCCCGGCGGAACTCCTACGAGCAGTACTTC. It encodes CAIFSRRNSYEQYF.

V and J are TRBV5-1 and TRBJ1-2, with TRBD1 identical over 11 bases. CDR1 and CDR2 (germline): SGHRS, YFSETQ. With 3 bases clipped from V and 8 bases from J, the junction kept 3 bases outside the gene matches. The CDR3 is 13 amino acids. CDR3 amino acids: CASSSGTGGGYTF. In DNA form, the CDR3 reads TGCGCCAGCAGCTCCGGGACAGGGGGAGGCTACACCTTC.

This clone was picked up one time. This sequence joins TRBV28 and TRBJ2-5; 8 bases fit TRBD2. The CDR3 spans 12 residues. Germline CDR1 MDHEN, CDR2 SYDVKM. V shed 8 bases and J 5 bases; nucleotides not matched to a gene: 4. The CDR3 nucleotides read TGTGCCAGCTCTCGACTAGCGGAGACCCAGTACTTC. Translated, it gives CASSRLAETQYF.

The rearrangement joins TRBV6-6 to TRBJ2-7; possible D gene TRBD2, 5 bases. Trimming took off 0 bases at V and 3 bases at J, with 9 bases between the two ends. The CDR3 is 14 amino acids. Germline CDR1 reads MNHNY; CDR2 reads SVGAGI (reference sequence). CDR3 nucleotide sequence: TGTGCCAGCAGTTACTCGTCGGGATTCTACGAGCAGTACTTC. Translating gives CASSYSSGFYEQYF.

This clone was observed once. CDR3 DNA sequence: TGTGCTAGTGCCCTCGGGGGGGGGCTAGCGGGACTAGGTGAGCAGTTCTTC. The encoded protein is CASALGGGLAGLGEQFF. The chain has TRBV12-5 and TRBJ2-1; 9 positions match TRBD2. The CDR3 is made up of 17 amino acids. CDR1 and CDR2 (germline): LGHNT, FRNRAP. V lost 7 bases, J lost 9 bases, and 19 bases stayed unmatched.

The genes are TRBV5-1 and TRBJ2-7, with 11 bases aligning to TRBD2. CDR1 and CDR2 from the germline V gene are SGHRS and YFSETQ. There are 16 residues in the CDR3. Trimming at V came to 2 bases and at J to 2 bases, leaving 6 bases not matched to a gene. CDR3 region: CASSFTSGRTPYEQYF. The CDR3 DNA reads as TGCGCCAGCAGCTTTACTAGCGGGAGAACCCCCTACGAGCAGTACTTC.

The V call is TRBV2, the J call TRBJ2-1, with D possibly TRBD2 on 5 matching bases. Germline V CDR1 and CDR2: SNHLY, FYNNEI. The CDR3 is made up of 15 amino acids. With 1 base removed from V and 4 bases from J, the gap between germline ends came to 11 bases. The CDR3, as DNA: TGTGCCAGCAGTGAAGACCGCCGGGGATACAATGAGCAGTTCTTC. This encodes CASSEDRRGYNEQFF.

The CDR3 region has the DNA TGTGCCAGCAGTGAGTTGCCTAGCGGGAGATCCGAGCAGTACTTC. It codes for CASSELPSGRSEQYF. The chain joins TRBV2 to TRBJ2-7; TRBD2 aligns across 10 bases. V trimming: 3 bases; J trimming: 6 bases; junction bases outside the gene matches: 8. Germline V gene lookup returns CDR1 SNHLY and CDR2 FYNNEI. This CDR3 contains 15 residues.

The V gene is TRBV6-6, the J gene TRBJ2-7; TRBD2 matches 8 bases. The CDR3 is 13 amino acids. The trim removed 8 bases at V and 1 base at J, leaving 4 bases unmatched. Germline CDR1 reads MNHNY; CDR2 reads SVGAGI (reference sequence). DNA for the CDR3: TGTGCCAGCTCGGGGGGGGTGTCCTACGAGCAGTACTTC. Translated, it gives CASSGGVSYEQYF.

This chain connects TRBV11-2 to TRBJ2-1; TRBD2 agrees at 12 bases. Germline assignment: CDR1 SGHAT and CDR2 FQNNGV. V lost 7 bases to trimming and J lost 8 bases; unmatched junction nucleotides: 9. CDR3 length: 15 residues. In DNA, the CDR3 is TGTGCCAGCACCCCCCTAGCGGGGGGGCCCCATGAGCAGTTCTTC. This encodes CASTPLAGGPHEQFF.

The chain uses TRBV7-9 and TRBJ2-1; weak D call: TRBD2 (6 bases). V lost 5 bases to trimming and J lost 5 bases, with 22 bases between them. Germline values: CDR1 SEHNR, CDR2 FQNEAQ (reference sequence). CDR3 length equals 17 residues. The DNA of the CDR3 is TGTGCCAGCAGCCTTAACCCTTTAGCGGAAATCGACAATGAGCAGTTCTTC. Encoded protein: CASSLNPLAEIDNEQFF.

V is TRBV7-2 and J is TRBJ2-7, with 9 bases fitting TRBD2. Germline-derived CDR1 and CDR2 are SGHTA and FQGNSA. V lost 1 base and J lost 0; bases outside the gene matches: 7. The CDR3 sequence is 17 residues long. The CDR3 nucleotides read TGTGCCAGCAGCTTAGTACCTAGCGGGACCGACTCCTACGAGCAGTACTTC. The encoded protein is CASSLVPSGTDSYEQYF.